The following is a TCR beta chain sequence with its context. Its antigen remains undetermined. Per-nucleotide qualities are absent, and no much larger clonotype sits a single base away. From the cysteine through the phenylalanine, the CDR3 covers 16 amino acids. Of the read, only the CDR3 DNA is kept; its 48 bases are in frame from base 1. The source of the sample is a study of cytomegalovirus exposure and HLA in healthy donors (dated 2017 in TCRdb). Study-wide context: In an earlier analysis of around 540 of the donors, less than 350 Gb of sequence data and 117 million unique TCR beta sequences from 150 million to 200 million T cells were reported. Approximately 300 gigabases of sequencing data and roughly 81 million unique TCR sequences made up an early release that covered several hundred HLA-typed donors. Among the roughly 390 genotyped donors, approximately 81% belonged to the genetic ancestry cluster associated with self-reported Caucasian donors. The study aimed to test whether signatures of past pathogen exposure could be identified by cataloging public T cell receptors. The study profiled the T cell repertoires of about 720 subjects by immunosequencing and related them to cytomegalovirus serostatus. In addition to the first cohort of around 670 subjects, a separate validation cohort of over 90 different subjects was used. High-throughput TCR immunosequencing, statistical association of individual TCRs with disease status, and machine learning were combined to predict cytomegalovirus infection status. To study patterns of TCR occurrence, a later analysis re-analyzed previously published TCR beta repertoires from more than 550 donors and added high-resolution HLA genotyping. Rather than using new phenotypic data, the later analysis identified candidate immune exposures from TCR beta sequences and from how often those sequences occurred across donors. In an earlier analysis of roughly 600 of the donors, high-throughput TCR beta sequencing was used to judge whether each TCR beta V gene segment behaved as functional or pseudogenic. Donor age, sex, ethnicity and CMV serostatus were collected together with the repertoire data. A later genetic analysis took genome-wide SNP genotypes for about three fifths of the 666 donors and used that subset as a discovery cohort. Every discovery cohort repertoire had been produced on one sequencing platform. Both class I and class II loci were covered by HLA typing, at four-digit resolution. Typing coverage varied by locus: about 620-630 donors for A, B, C, DRB1 and DQB1; approximately 520 for DQA1; over 600 for DPA1; approximately 470 for DPB1. A handful of DR-DQ haplotypes were handled as single units for association and clustering because linkage in the cohort was strong. Among some 400 genotyped donors of the cohort, an average of about 240,000 unique TCR beta nucleotide sequences were sequenced per donor, roughly 18% of them non-productive. What the study reported, not specific to this receptor: In a later genetic analysis, a missense DCLRE1C variant was associated with V-gene and J-gene trimming of TCR beta chains, and the association was replicated in an independent cohort. According to a later analysis, parvovirus B19, influenza, CMV and Epstein-Barr virus appeared linked to several top co-occurrence clusters. The presence/absence analyses assumed that sequencing depth was roughly uniform across donors, and that assumption may not be true. Most CMV-associated TCR beta chains appeared to be HLA-restricted in a later analysis, and the HLA associations seemed to be driven largely by CMV exposure. According to a later genetic analysis, donors in an Asian-associated ancestry cluster had fewer N-insertions in productive TCRs than the roughly 700-donor mean. According to a later analysis, TCR association rates differed among HLA loci, with DRB1 alleles showing the most associated TCRs and HLA-C alleles showing the fewest. At a false discovery rate of 0.05, a later analysis linked under 20,000 TCR beta sequences to specific HLA alleles. Linkage disequilibrium might explain the correlated functional status among segregating V segments, but an unknown experimental factor could not be ruled out. The earlier analysis of approximately 590 of the donors excluded 15 to 20 rarely observed V segments, including chromosome 9 orphons, because counts were too low. Because the 87-base-pair reads could not distinguish some IMGT-functional V segments, including TRBV6-2 and TRBV6-3, those segments were excluded. When HLA alleles, especially DR and DQ, strongly co-occurred, TCR associations were difficult to assign to individual alleles. The only immune exposure information available for the cohort was CMV serostatus. The classifier was reported to diagnose cytomegalovirus status with high specificity and sensitivity in both the original cohort and the validation cohort. A further reported finding was that TCR beta sequences accurately predicted the HLA-A and HLA-B alleles for most subjects in the first cohort. Because HLA typing was unavailable for some donors at each locus, only the typed subset was used in association tests. The sequencing pipeline was judged likely to have produced a cluster of highly shared sequence variants as a technical artifact. The cohort was sequenced for TCR beta chains only, and without alpha or paired-chain data the features that could be detected were limited. An earlier analysis of approximately 600 of the donors showed that most TCR beta V segments appeared in productive rearrangements either about 87% or about 30% of the time, which broadly matched IMGT annotations. In vitro tests confirmed that a few of the cytomegalovirus-associated TCR beta chains recognize cytomegalovirus antigens. The authors suggested that the approach could potentially be generalized to other disease states and immunological phenotypes. In a later analysis, HLA-associated TCR beta chains were found to be more clonally expanded and to have lower generation probabilities than equally common non-associated chains. Most TCR sequences were observed very rarely across donors, whereas some public TCRs were present in many individuals. The study listed 150 to 200 TCR beta chains as associated with cytomegalovirus.

The cohort comprised several hundred healthy bone marrow donors. All cohort members were sampled while nominally healthy, although unrecorded immune exposures were likely present. The donor tested CMV seronegative and was one of the 352 seronegative cohort members. Each donor provided a peripheral blood sample, and peripheral blood mononuclear cells were used for TCR beta sequencing. The Qiagen DNeasy Blood Extraction Kit was used to extract genomic DNA from the blood cell samples. Library construction relied on the immunoSEQ multiplex PCR assay. The multiplex PCR relied on a mix of 60 forward primers for TCR Vbeta segments and 13 reverse primers for TCR Jbeta segments. The CDR3 region of rearranged TCR beta genes was amplified from genomic DNA by a multiplex PCR assay. On the Illumina HiSeq System, the amplified TCR beta libraries were sequenced as 87-base-pair reads. The original methods were these. A later analysis tallied 75 million to 95 million unique TCR beta chains across the 650 to 750 repertoires, and approximately 9.9 million of those chains were shared by two or more donors. Raw reads were error-corrected and collapsed into unique sequences by a nearest-neighbor algorithm in which closely related sequences were merged to remove PCR and sequencing errors. V, D and J gene segments were assigned by aligning CDR3 sequences to IMGT reference sequences. For a sequence to be retained, a match of at least six nucleotides was required to both a V gene segment and a J gene segment. Rearrangements were classified as productive when the CDR3 lacked stop codons and remained in frame with V and J, and all other rearrangements were classified as non-productive. Following IMGT convention, CDR3 was defined as the stretch from the second conserved V-encoded cysteine up to the conserved J-encoded phenylalanine. Sequences without an unambiguous match to a single V gene segment were excluded from the earlier analysis of 587 of the donors. An earlier analysis of fewer than 750 of the donors called V segments functional above 56.7% productive rearrangements and segregating when the between-donor standard deviation exceeded 5%. A statistical classification framework was built to diagnose cytomegalovirus status from the catalog of TCR beta chain sequences. V and J gene assignment, in a later analysis, came from comparing TCR nucleotide sequences with IMGT/GENE-DB human TR gene sequences. A later analysis assigned CDR3 sequences and most-parsimonious VDJ recombination scenarios with the TCRdist pipeline. In a later analysis, each TCR beta chain was defined by its CDR3 amino acid sequence together with its V-gene family, and reads lacking a unique V-gene family were excluded. A later analysis removed 500 to 650 highly shared, low-generation-probability nucleotide sequences to deal with suspected cross-contamination and a sequencing artifact. A later analysis calculated a clonal expansion index for each public chain from normalized within-repertoire ranks of inferred template counts. In a later analysis, generation probabilities were computed using a VDJ recombination model fitted to out-of-frame rearrangements, and the results were checked against IGoR. Hypergeometric tests were used in a later analysis to score TCR-TCR, TCR-HLA and TCR-CMV co-occurrence, with a repertoire-size bias correction applied to the TCR pairs. To estimate false discovery rates, a later analysis permuted the HLA or CMV assignments 20 times. In a later analysis, co-occurring TCRs were grouped using DBSCAN, and TCRdist sequence similarity was added for clustering within HLA-allele-positive subsets. Repertoires with fewer than 30,000 or more than 120,000 public chains, plus five repertoires with anomalous nucleotide sharing, were excluded from co-occurrence clustering. TCRdb stores this immuneACCESS table with in-frame sequences only. Part of the clones is absent; in the studies checked, under half of the shortfall reflects unresolved V genes, and no reason is known for the rest. Clone size and V and J calls were adopted from that table, with D and trimming inferred from the DNA. Present in this sample are 95,000 to 110,000 clones, about 72% of which were seen just once. The ten largest clones represent less than 2.5% of the sample.

This chain joins TRBV21-1 to TRBJ2-2; the D call TRBD2 from the table was never checked on the DNA. TRBV21-1 has pseudogene status. This clonotype was obtained from a man aged 18-30 years in good health and CMV-seronegative. The specimen was PBMCs. The DNA reads as follows: TGTGCCAGCAGCAAAGGCACTGGAGGGCGGGCCGGGGAGCTGTTTTTT. Translated, it reads CASSKGTGGRAGELFF.